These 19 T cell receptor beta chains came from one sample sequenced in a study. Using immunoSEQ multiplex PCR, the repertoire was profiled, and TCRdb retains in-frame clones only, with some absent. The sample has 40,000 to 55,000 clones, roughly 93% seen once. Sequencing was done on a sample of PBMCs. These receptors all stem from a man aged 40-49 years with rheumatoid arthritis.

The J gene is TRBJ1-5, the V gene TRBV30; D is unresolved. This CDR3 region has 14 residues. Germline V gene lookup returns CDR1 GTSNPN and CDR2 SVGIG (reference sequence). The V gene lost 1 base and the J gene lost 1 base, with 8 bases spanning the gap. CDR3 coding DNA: TGTGCCTGGAGTGCGGGTGTGAGCAATCAGCCCCAGCATTTT. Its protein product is CAWSAGVSNQPQHF.

CDR3 bases: TGTGCCAGCAGCCCAGCGGGAGGTAGCTCCTACGAGCAGTACTTC. This codes for CASSPAGGSSYEQYF. J is TRBJ2-7 and V is TRBV13; 9 bases map to TRBD2. With V trimmed by 5 bases and J by 0 bases, 5 bases remained unmatched. The CDR3 loop spans 15 amino acids. CDR1 and CDR2 from the germline V gene are PRHDT and FYEKMQ (reference sequence).

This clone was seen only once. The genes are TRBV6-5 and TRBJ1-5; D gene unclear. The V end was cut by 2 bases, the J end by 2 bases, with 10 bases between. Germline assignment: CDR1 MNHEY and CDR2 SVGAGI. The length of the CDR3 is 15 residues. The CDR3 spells CASSYGGEGNQPQHF. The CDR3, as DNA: TGTGCCAGCAGTTACGGCGGGGAGGGCAATCAGCCCCAGCATTTT.

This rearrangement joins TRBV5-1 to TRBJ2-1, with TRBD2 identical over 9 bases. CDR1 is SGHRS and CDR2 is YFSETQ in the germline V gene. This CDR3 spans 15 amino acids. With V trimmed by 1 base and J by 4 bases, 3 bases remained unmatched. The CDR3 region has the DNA TGCGCCAGCAGCTTGAGTACTAGCGGGTACAATGAGCAGTTCTTC. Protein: CASSLSTSGYNEQFF.

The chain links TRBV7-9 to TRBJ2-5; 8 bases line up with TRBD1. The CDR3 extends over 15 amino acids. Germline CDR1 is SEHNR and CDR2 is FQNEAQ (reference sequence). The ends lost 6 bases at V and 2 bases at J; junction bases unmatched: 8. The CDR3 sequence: CASSPGTGLQETQYF. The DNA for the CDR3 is TGTGCCAGCAGTCCCGGGACAGGCCTTCAAGAGACCCAGTACTTC.

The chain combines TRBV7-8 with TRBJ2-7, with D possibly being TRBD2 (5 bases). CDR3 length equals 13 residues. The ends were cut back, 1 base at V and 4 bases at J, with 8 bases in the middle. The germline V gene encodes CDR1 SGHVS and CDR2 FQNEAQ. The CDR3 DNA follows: TGTGCCAGCAGCTTAGGGAGGCAGTACGAGCAGTACTTC. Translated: CASSLGRQYEQYF.

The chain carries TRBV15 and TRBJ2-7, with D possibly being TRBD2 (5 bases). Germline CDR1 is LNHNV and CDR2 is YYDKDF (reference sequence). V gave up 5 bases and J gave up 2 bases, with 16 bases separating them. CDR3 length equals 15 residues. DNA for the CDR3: TGTGCCACCAGCTCCGCAGGCGGGCCTACCTACGAGCAGTACTTC. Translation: CATSSAGGPTYEQYF.

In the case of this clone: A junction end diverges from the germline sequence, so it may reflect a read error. Written as DNA, the CDR3 is TGTGCCAGCTCTCCACAGGGGGCATCCTCTGGAAACACCATATATTTT. Translation: CASSPQGASSGNTIYF. The chain employs TRBV18 and TRBJ1-3, with 9 bases fitting TRBD1. CDR1 and CDR2 from the germline V gene are KGHSH and LQKENI. CDR3 length: 16 residues.

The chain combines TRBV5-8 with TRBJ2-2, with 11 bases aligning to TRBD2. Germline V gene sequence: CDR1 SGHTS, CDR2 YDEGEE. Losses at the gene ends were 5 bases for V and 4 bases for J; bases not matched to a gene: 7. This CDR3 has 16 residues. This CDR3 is CASSYGSGGATGELFF. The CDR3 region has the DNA TGTGCCAGCAGTTACGGTAGCGGGGGGGCCACCGGGGAGCTGTTTTTT. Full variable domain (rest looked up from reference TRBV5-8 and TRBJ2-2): EAGVTQSPTHLIKTRGQQATLRCSPISGHTSVYWYQQALGLGLQFLLWYDEGEERNRGNFPPRFSGRQFPNYSSELNVNALELEDSALYLCASSYGSGGATGELFFGEGSRLTVL.

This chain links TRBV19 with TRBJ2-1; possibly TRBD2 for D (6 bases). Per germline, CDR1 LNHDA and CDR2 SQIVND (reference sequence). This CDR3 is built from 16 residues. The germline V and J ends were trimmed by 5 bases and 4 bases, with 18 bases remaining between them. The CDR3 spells CASSVGASAGYNEQFF. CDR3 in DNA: TGTGCCAGTAGTGTAGGGGCTAGCGCCGGTTACAATGAGCAGTTCTTC.

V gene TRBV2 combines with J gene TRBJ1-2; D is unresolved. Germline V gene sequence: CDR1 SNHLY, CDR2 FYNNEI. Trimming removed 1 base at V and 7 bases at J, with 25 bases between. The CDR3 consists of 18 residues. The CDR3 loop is CASSEGRNKERFRGGYTF. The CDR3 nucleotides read TGTGCCAGCAGTGAAGGGAGGAACAAGGAGAGATTTCGTGGTGGCTACACCTTC.

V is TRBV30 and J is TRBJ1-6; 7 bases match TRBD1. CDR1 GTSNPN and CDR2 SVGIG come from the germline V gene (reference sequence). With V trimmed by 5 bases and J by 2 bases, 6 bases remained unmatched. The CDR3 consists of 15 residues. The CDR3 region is CAWAQGDPYNSPLHF. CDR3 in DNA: TGTGCCTGGGCTCAGGGGGACCCCTATAATTCACCCCTCCACTTT.

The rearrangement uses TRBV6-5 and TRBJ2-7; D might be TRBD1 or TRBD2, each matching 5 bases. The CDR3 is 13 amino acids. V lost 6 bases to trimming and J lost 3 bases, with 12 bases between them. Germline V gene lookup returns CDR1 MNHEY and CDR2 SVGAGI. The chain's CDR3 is CASRPGRLYEQYF. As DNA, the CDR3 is TGTGCCAGCAGACCGGGACGGCTCTACGAGCAGTACTTC.

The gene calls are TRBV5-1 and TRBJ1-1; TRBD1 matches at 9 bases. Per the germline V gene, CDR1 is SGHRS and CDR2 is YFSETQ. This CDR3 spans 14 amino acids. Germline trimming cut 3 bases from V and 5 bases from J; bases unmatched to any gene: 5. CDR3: CASSSGQGKTEAFF. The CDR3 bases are TGCGCCAGCAGCTCGGGACAGGGTAAAACTGAAGCTTTCTTT.

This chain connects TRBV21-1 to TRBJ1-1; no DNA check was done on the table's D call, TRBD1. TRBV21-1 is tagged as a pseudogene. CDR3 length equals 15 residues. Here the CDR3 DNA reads TGTGCCAGCAGCCGGGACAGGGGAAAAGGGACTGAAGCTTTCTTT. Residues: CASSRDRGKGTEAFF.

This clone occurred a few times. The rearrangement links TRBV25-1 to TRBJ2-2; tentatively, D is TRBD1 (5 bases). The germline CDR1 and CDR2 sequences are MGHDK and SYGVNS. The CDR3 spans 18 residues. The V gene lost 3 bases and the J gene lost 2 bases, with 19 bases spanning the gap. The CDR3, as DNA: TGTGCCAGCAGTGACCCCAGTAGGCAGGGTAGCAACACCGGGGAGCTGTTTTTT. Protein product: CASSDPSRQGSNTGELFF.

The CDR3 DNA is TGTGCCTGGAGTGTTTGGAGTAGCGGGGGGGCCAAGAGGAATGAGCAGTTCTTC. It codes for CAWSVWSSGGAKRNEQFF. The rearrangement links TRBV30 to TRBJ2-1, with 11 nucleotides matching TRBD2. CDR1 is GTSNPN and CDR2 is SVGIG in the germline V gene (reference sequence). The V gene end was trimmed by 0 bases and the J gene end by 7 bases; junction bases not matched to a gene: 14. The CDR3 is made up of 18 amino acids.

CDR3: CASSQGLSGYTF. CDR3 in DNA: TGTGCCAGTAGTCAGGGACTTAGCGGCTACACCTTC. This rearrangement joins TRBV19 to TRBJ1-2; D is perhaps TRBD1 (5 bases). Trimming took 5 bases from V and 8 from J, leaving 12 bases between them. Per germline, CDR1 LNHDA and CDR2 SQIVND (reference sequence). The CDR3 covers 12 residues.

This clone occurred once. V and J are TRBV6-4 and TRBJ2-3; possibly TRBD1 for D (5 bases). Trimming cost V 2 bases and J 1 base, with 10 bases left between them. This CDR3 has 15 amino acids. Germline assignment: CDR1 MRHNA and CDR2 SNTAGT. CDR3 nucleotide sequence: TGTGCCAGCAGTGACCGCCAGGGTCGCACAGATACGCAGTATTTT. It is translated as CASSDRQGRTDTQYF.